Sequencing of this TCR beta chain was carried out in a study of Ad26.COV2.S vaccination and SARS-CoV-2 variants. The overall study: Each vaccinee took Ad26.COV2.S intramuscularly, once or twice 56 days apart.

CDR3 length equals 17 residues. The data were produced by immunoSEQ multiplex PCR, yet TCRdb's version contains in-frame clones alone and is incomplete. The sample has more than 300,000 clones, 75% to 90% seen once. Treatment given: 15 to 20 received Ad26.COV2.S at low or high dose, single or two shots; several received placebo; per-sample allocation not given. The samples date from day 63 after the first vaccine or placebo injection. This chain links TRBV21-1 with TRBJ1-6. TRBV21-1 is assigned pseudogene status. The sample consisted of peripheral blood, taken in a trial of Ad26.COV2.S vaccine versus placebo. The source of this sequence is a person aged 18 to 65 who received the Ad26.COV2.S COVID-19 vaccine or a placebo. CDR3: CASSKGGGEAYNSPLHF. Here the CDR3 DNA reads TGTGCCAGCAGCAAAGGGGGCGGGGAGGCCTATAATTCACCCCTCCACTTT.